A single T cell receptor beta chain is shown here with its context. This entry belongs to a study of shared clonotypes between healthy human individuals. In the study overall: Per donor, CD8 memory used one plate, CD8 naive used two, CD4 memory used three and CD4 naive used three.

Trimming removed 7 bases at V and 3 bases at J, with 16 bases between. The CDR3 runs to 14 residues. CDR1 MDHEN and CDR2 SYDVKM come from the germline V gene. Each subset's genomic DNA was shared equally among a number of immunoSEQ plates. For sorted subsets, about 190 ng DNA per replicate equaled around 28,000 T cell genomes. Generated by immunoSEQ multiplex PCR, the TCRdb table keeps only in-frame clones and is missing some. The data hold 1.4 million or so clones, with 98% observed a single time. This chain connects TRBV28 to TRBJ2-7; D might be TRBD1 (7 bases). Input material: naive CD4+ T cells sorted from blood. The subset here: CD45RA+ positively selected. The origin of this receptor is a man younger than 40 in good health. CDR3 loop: CASTRGDSRYEQYF. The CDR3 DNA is TGTGCCAGCACCCGCGGGGACAGTCGCTACGAGCAGTACTTC.